These T cell receptor beta chains were read from a single sample in a study of a mutant IDH1 vaccine in newly diagnosed glioma. Method: immunoSEQ multiplex PCR; TCRdb's copy keeps in-frame clones and lacks some. The repertoire has roughly 34,000 clones, more than 70% of them found once; the top ten carry about 9.4%. The source material was peripheral blood mononuclear cells (PBMCs), sampled from a glioma patient treated with radiotherapy, temozolomide or both. These receptors were obtained from a man between 50 and 59 years old with glioma. Some clones in this sample may be carry-over from other donors' samples. The CDR3 runs from the conserved cysteine through the conserved F or W. The D gene is left open where the match is weak. Clone size is not always given. Where it is, it says once, few, many or a class for expanded clones.

>-|TRBV7-9|14|TRBJ2-7|-
TGTGCCAGCAGCTCTCTCACAGGGTCCTACGAGCAGTACTTC
CASSSLTGSYEQYF
>once|TRBV7-9|18|TRBJ2-7|-
TGTGCCAGCAGCTTAACATGGCGCGACAGGACTCTAGTCTACGAGCAGTACTTC
CASSLTWRDRTLVYEQYF
>-|TRBV5-8|12|TRBJ2-7|-
TGTGCCAGCGAAGGGATCTCCTACGAGCAGTACTTC
CASEGISYEQYF
>-|TRBV6-5|15|TRBJ1-1|-
TGTGCCAGCAGTTACTTTGGGATTCCCCCCACTGAAGCTTTCTTT
CASSYFGIPPTEAFF
>-|TRBV9|15|TRBJ2-7|TRBD2
TGTGCCAGCAGCGTAGCTAGCGGAAATATCTACGAGCAGTACTTC
CASSVASGNIYEQYF
>-|TRBV6-5|15|TRBJ2-3|TRBD1
TGTGCCAGCAGGGAGGCAGGGGGCAGCACAGATACGCAGTATTTT
CASREAGGSTDTQYF
>few|TRBV9|16|TRBJ2-2|TRBD2
TGTGCCAGCAGCGTCCTAGCGGGCCGACACACCGGGGAGCTGTTTTTT
CASSVLAGRHTGELFF
>-|TRBV18|14|TRBJ2-7|-
TGTGCCAGCTCACCGGTCGGGCAGCCGTACGAGCAGTACTTC
CASSPVGQPYEQYF
>once|TRBV6-5|15|TRBJ1-5|-
TGTGCCAGCAGCCTTTACGGGGATAGCAATCAGCCCCAGCATTTT
CASSLYGDSNQPQHF
>few|TRBV10-3|14|TRBJ1-4|-
TGTGCCATCATGGACGGAAGTCGGCAGGGAAAACTGTTTTTT
CAIMDGSRQGKLFF
>once|TRBV27|11|TRBJ2-1|-
TGTGCCAGCAGTTATCACAATGAGCAGTTCTTC
CASSYHNEQFF
>once|TRBV7-2|15|TRBJ1-6|-
TGTGCCAGCAGCTCCTTCCGGGGTGGGAATTCACCCCTCCACTTT
CASSSFRGGNSPLHF
>-|TRBV29-1|15|TRBJ2-3|-
TGCAGCGTTGAGTCCGGGAGAACGAGCACAGATACGCAGTATTTT
CSVESGRTSTDTQYF
>-|TRBV5-1|13|TRBJ1-1|-
TGCGCCAGCAGCTTGGGAGAGGGGACTGAAGCTTTCTTT
CASSLGEGTEAFF
>-|TRBV4-3|16|TRBJ1-6|-
TGCGCCAGCAGCCAAGAAGGGGCGGGCCGTAATTCACCCCTCCACTTT
CASSQEGAGRNSPLHF
>-|TRBV4-2|15|TRBJ2-7|-
TGTGCCAGCAGCCAAGAACTCGATACGGACTACGAGCAGTACTTC
CASSQELDTDYEQYF
>-|TRBV2|14|TRBJ2-3|-
TGTGCCAGCAGTGTGGGGGGAACCACAGATACGCAGTATTTT
CASSVGGTTDTQYF
>-|TRBV6-1|14|TRBJ2-7|TRBD2
TGTGCCAGCAGTGAAGCCGGGAGGGCCGGCGAGCAGTACTTC
CASSEAGRAGEQYF
>-|TRBV4-1|14|TRBJ2-7|TRBD1
TGCGCCAGCAGCCAAGTAGGGACAGACCACGAGCAGTACTTC
CASSQVGTDHEQYF
>-|TRBV18|14|TRBJ2-5|-
TGTGCCAGCTCACCACGGGCAAACGAAGAGACCCAGTACTTC
CASSPRANEETQYF
>-|TRBV10-3|15|TRBJ1-4|-
TGTGCCATCAGTGAGGGGGCTGCAACTAATGAAAAACTGTTTTTT
CAISEGAATNEKLFF
>-|TRBV7-9|14|TRBJ2-2|TRBD2
TGTGCCAGCAGCCCCTTGGGGGGGACCGGGGAGCTGTTTTTT
CASSPLGGTGELFF
>few|TRBV9|13|TRBJ2-1|-
TGTGCCAGCAGCCCAGGACCAGACAGCGAGCAGTTCTTC
CASSPGPDSEQFF
>-|TRBV7-6|15|TRBJ2-7|TRBD1
TGTGCCAGCAGCCTGAGGACAGGGGGCAAGGCCGAGCAGTACTTC
CASSLRTGGKAEQYF
>-|TRBV6-5|15|TRBJ2-1|TRBD2
TGTGCCAGCAGTAAGACTAGCGGTACCTACAATGAGCAGTTCTTC
CASSKTSGTYNEQFF
>-|TRBV19|13|TRBJ2-5|-
TGTGCCAGTAGTCAACAGGGAGCAGAGACCCAGTACTTC
CASSQQGAETQYF
>-|TRBV19|14|TRBJ1-5|-
TGTGCCAGTAGTACCGAACAGGGTTATCAGCCCCAGCATTTT
CASSTEQGYQPQHF
>-|TRBV6-5|15|TRBJ1-3|TRBD1
TGTGCCAGCCGGCGGACAGGCGACTCTGGAAACACCATATATTTT
CASRRTGDSGNTIYF
>-|TRBV4-1|14|TRBJ2-3|TRBD1
TGCGCCAGCAGCCAAGCAGGGGGCGGCGATACGCAGTATTTT
CASSQAGGGDTQYF
>-|TRBV11-2|14|TRBJ2-2|-
TGTGCCAGCAGACCTTGGTGGGACACCGGGGAGCTGTTTTTT
CASRPWWDTGELFF
>-|TRBV6-1|13|TRBJ2-6|-
TGTTCTTTGGGATCCTCTGGGGCCAACGTCCTGACTTTC
CSLGSSGANVLTF
>-|TRBV2|13|TRBJ2-5|-
TGTGCCAGCAGTGTTGGGTTACAAGAGACCCAGTACTTC
CASSVGLQETQYF
>few|TRBV5-8|14|TRBJ1-1|-
TGTGCCAGCAGCTTGGCCGAAGGGTTCACTGAAGCTTTCTTT
CASSLAEGFTEAFF
>-|TRBV29-1|13|TRBJ2-1|-
TGCAGCGTTGGCCGGAACCCCTACAATGAGCAGTTCTTC
CSVGRNPYNEQFF
>-|TRBV20-1|11|TRBJ1-2|-
TGCAGTGAAACAGGACGCTATGGCTACACCTTC
CSETGRYGYTF
>-|TRBV19|13|TRBJ2-5|-
TGTGCCAGTAGTATAGAGGTAACGGAGACCCAGTACTTC
CASSIEVTETQYF
>-|TRBV7-3|15|TRBJ1-5|TRBD1
TGTGCCAGCAGCTTAAGGACAGGAGCTGATCAGCCCCAGCATTTT
CASSLRTGADQPQHF
>-|TRBV15|14|TRBJ2-7|-
TGTGCCACCAGCAGAGAGCCCGGTCTTAGCGAGCAGTACTTC
CATSREPGLSEQYF
>-|TRBV10-1|15|TRBJ1-5|-
TGCGCCAGGTGTAAACAAACAGATAGCAATCAGCCCCAGCATTTT
CARCKQTDSNQPQHF
>-|TRBV27|14|TRBJ1-1|-
TGTGCCAGCGGGAATCGGAGGGACTACACTGAAGCTTTCTTT
CASGNRRDYTEAFF
>-|TRBV29-1|13|TRBJ1-2|TRBD1
TGCAGCGTCCTACAGGGGGCTCACTATGGCTACACCTTC
CSVLQGAHYGYTF
>-|TRBV11-3|13|TRBJ2-7|-
TGTGCCAGCAGCTTAGTTGGCGGCTACGAGCAGTACTTC
CASSLVGGYEQYF
>few|TRBV28|14|TRBJ1-4|TRBD1
TGTGCCAGCAGTGTGGACAGGGGGTCCGGAAAACTGTTTTTT
CASSVDRGSGKLFF
>-|TRBV7-9|15|TRBJ2-5|-
TGTGCCAGCAGCCAGGGAGGTTCGGGGAGGGAGACCCAGTACTTC
CASSQGGSGRETQYF
>-|TRBV29-1|16|TRBJ2-1|TRBD2
TGCAGCGTTGAACCAGCGGGAGTAATGAGCTACAATGAGCAGTTCTTC
CSVEPAGVMSYNEQFF
>-|TRBV29-1|15|TRBJ2-2|TRBD2
TGCAGCGTCCCCCGTAGCGGGAGGGCCGGCGGGGAGCTGTTTTTT
CSVPRSGRAGGELFF
>medium-sized|TRBV4-2|15|TRBJ2-3|TRBD2
TGTGCCAGCTCCAGCGGGAGGGAGTTCACAGATACGCAGTATTTT
CASSSGREFTDTQYF
>-|TRBV28|17|TRBJ2-7|TRBD2
TGTGCCAGCAGTTTATTGCCCCTCCGGACTAGCGTCTACGAGCAGTACTTC
CASSLLPLRTSVYEQYF
>-|TRBV7-2|17|TRBJ1-1|-
TGTGCCAGCAGCTTAGGGAGGCAGTCCCTTTTGAACACTGAAGCTTTCTTT
CASSLGRQSLLNTEAFF
>-|TRBV7-9|13|TRBJ1-1|-
TGTGCCAGCAGCTATATCGGGGACACTGAAGCTTTCTTT
CASSYIGDTEAFF
>-|TRBV6-6|11|TRBJ2-7|-
TGTGCCAGCAGGCTGACAGGACAGCAGTACTTC
CASRLTGQQYF